These 30 T cell receptor beta chains share one sample of origin, sequenced in a study of molecular identifiers for immune sequencing clone quantification. From the PCR reads, TCRdb called clonotypes with MiXCR, one entry per CDR3 protein. Altogether roughly 630,000 distinct CDR3 sequences are present, 25% being singletons, with the ten largest covering 0.78%. Sequencing used naive CD8+ T cells from blood, with Jurkat cell RNA spiked in. Subset described: FACS-sorted CD8+CD4-CCR7+CD45RA+ naive T cells. Every receptor here comes from a human donor in good health. Some libraries in this study had Jurkat cell RNA spiked in.

Turning to this clonotype: This may stem from a read error, because a much larger clone lies one nucleotide away. Given the absence of the conserved phenylalanine or tryptophan at the CDR3 end, a read error is likely. This chain connects TRBV27 to TRBJ1-5; 8 bases map to TRBD1. J gave up 3 bases and V 6 bases, and 4 bases lay outside the gene matches. Germline V gives CDR1 MNHEY, CDR2 SMNVEV (reference sequence). This CDR3 spans 14 amino acids. The CDR3 sequence is CASRLTGANQPQHL. The CDR3 coding sequence is TGTGCCAGCAGGCTGACAGGGGCCAATCAGCCCCAGCATCTT.

The chain couples TRBV18 to TRBJ1-1; 7 nucleotides line up with TRBD1. The CDR3 sequence is 15 residues long. V was clipped by 6 bases and J by 1 base; unmatched bases: 8. CDR1 and CDR2 from the germline V gene are KGHSH and LQKENI. The CDR3 coding sequence is TGTGCCAGCTCCGCTCCGGACAGGCGGAACACTGAAGCTTTCTTT. Translated, it gives CASSAPDRRNTEAFF.

The J gene is TRBJ2-5, the V gene TRBV6-2 or TRBV6-3, with TRBD1 matching over 8 bases. CDR1 is MNHEY and CDR2 is SVGEGT in the germline V gene. The V gene end was trimmed by 2 bases and the J gene end by 1 base; junction bases not matched to a gene: 6. This CDR3 spans 16 amino acids. CDR3 sequence: CASSYGRTGRQETQYF. CDR3 sequence (DNA): TGTGCCAGCAGTTACGGCCGGACAGGGCGCCAAGAGACCCAGTACTTC.

As for this clonotype: A much larger clone lies a single base off, so this may be a read error. The CDR3 spells CASSGARASDTQYF. CDR3 DNA sequence: TGCGCCAGCAGTGGTGCGAGGGCCTCGGATACGCAGTATTTT. The V and J genes are TRBV10-1 and TRBJ2-3; weak D call: TRBD2 (5 bases). This CDR3 has 14 residues. The ends were cut back, 4 bases at V and 6 bases at J, with 14 bases in the middle. Germline-derived CDR1 and CDR2 are WNHNN and SYGVQD (reference sequence).

This chain joins TRBV4-2 and TRBJ2-3; D uncertain. Germline CDR1 LGHNA, CDR2 YNFKEQ. Trimming pared 4 bases from V and 6 bases from J, leaving 20 bases between. This CDR3 comprises 16 residues. The CDR3 here is CASSPLSPGLVDTQYF. The CDR3 DNA sequence: TGTGCCAGCAGCCCACTGTCCCCAGGCTTAGTGGATACGCAGTATTTT.

This clonotype has only one observation. The junction differs from germline at one of its ends, possibly a read error. The V and J genes are TRBV20-1 and TRBJ2-1; a weak D match, TRBD1 (7 bases). Germline assignment: CDR1 DFQATT and CDR2 SNEGSKA (reference sequence). The CDR3 has 15 residues. This CDR3 is CSARGDRDSYNAQFF. The CDR3 bases are TGCAGTGCTAGGGGCGACAGGGACTCCTACAATGCGCAGTTCTTC.

To note about this clonotype: This may be a read error, as it is one base from a much larger clone. In this CDR3 the conserved last residue, phenylalanine or tryptophan, is missing, so a read error is likely. The CDR3 loop is CASSPGQGFREQYL. Written as DNA, the CDR3 is TGTGCCAGCAGTCCGGGACAGGGGTTTCGCGAGCAGTACTTA. The V gene is TRBV6-5, the J gene TRBJ2-7; TRBD1 aligns across 10 bases. The length of the CDR3 is 14 residues. The J segment lost 6 bases and the V segment lost 5 bases, leaving 7 bases of the junction unmatched. In germline, CDR1 is MNHEY, CDR2 SVGAGI.

With regard to this clonotype: The final CDR3 position lacks the conserved phenylalanine or tryptophan, pointing to a likely read error. V gene TRBV7-6 combines with J gene TRBJ1-1; D is possibly TRBD1 (6 bases). Germline loops: CDR1 SGHVS, CDR2 FNYEAQ. This CDR3 comprises 15 residues. Trimming removed 5 bases at V and 0 bases at J, with 13 bases between. DNA of the CDR3: TGTGCCAGCAGCCCCGGGACAAACCTGAACACTGAAGCTTTCATT. Its protein product is CASSPGTNLNTEAFI.

Many counts were recorded for this clonotype. The chain links TRBV5-1 to TRBJ2-7; 7 nucleotides align to TRBD1. V shed 4 bases, J shed 5 bases, and the junction held 12 bases outside the gene matches. This CDR3 has 15 amino acids. Germline V gene lookup returns CDR1 SGHRS and CDR2 YFSETQ. DNA of the CDR3: TGCGCCAGCAGCGCGAGACAGGGCGCATCACACGAGCAGTACTTC. This sequence encodes CASSARQGASHEQYF. Looking up the rest from reference TRBV5-1 and TRBJ2-7 gives the full variable domain: KAGVTQTPRYLIKTRGQQVTLSCSPISGHRSVSWYQQTPGQGLQFLFEYFSETQRNKGNFPGRFSGRQFSNSRSEMNVSTLELGDSALYLCASSARQGASHEQYFGPGTRLTVT.

This clonotype occurred many times. The chain's CDR3 is CASSAGSELFF. In nucleotides, the CDR3 is TGTGCCAGCAGTGCGGGGAGTGAACTGTTTTTT. The V gene is TRBV25-1, the J gene TRBJ1-4; D gene unclear. The CDR3 contains 11 residues. V was trimmed by 4 bases and J by 12 bases, leaving 9 bases between them. The germline gives CDR1 MGHDK, CDR2 SYGVNS.

At least ten counts were recorded for this clonotype. V and J are TRBV6-5 and TRBJ1-1, with a weak D call TRBD1 (6 bases). In germline, CDR1 is MNHEY, CDR2 SVGAGI. V was pared by 7 bases and J by 3 bases, with 9 bases between. The CDR3 length is 12 residues. Here the CDR3 DNA reads TGTGCCAGCAAAACAGGGTACACTGAAGCTTTCTTT. Protein product: CASKTGYTEAFF.

As regards this clonotype: This may come from a read error, since a much larger clone is one base off. It is likely a read error, because the conserved phenylalanine at the end of the CDR3 is missing. The chain is built from TRBV4-3 and TRBJ1-3; TRBD1 agrees at 7 bases. J was trimmed by 0 bases and V by 3 bases; bases with no gene match: 5. The CDR3 is 16 amino acids. Germline V lookup: CDR1 LGHNA, CDR2 YSLEER. In DNA form, the CDR3 reads TGCGCCAGCAGCCAGTGGACAGGAAGCTCTGGAAACACCATATATTCT. Its protein product is CASSQWTGSSGNTIYS.

The chain links TRBV7-9 to TRBJ2-2, with 9 positions matching TRBD2. The CDR3 is made up of 18 amino acids. The germline V gene has CDR1 SEHNR and CDR2 FQNEAQ (reference sequence). V was pared by 3 bases and J by 6 bases, with 14 bases of the junction left unmatched. The CDR3 DNA follows: TGTGCCAGCAGCTTCCGACTAGCGGACCTAGTTCGTGCCGGGGAGCTGTTTTTT. Translation gives CASSFRLADLVRAGELFF.

This clonotype came up a few times. V usage is TRBV12-3 or TRBV12-4 and J usage is TRBJ2-2; 7 bases fit TRBD1. The CDR3 runs to 17 residues. Unmatched junction bases numbered 10, after V lost 6 bases and J lost 0 bases. The CDR3 here is CASSQGGSPANTGELFF. Written as DNA, the CDR3 is TGTGCCAGCAGCCAAGGGGGCAGTCCCGCGAACACCGGGGAGCTGTTTTTT.

This sequence joins TRBV7-6 and TRBJ1-2, with a tentative D call TRBD1 (6 bases). V was pared by 4 bases and J by 2 bases, with 11 bases between. CDR3 length: 14 amino acids. The germline gives CDR1 SGHVS, CDR2 FNYEAQ. The CDR3 coding sequence is TGTGCCAGCAGCTCGGGACATAAAAACTATGGCTACACCTTC. Translation gives CASSSGHKNYGYTF.

This clonotype was detected ten times or more. The chain joins TRBV5-4 to TRBJ2-3; the match to TRBD2 covers 12 bases. With V trimmed by 6 bases and J by 4 bases, 9 bases remained unmatched. CDR3 length: 16 residues. Germline V CDR1 and CDR2: SGHNT, YYREEE (reference sequence). CDR3 in DNA: TGTGCCAGCAACTATCTAGCGGGAGGGCCGGCAGATACGCAGTATTTT. Residues: CASNYLAGGPADTQYF.

This clonotype occurred many times. The chain employs TRBV4-1 and TRBJ2-3; D is perhaps TRBD1 (5 bases). The CDR3 covers 14 residues. Deletions cut 1 base from V and 4 bases from J, with 9 bases between. CDR1 is MGHRA and CDR2 is YSYEKL in the germline V gene. CDR3: CASSQVTGADTQYF. CDR3 DNA sequence: TGCGCCAGCAGCCAAGTCACAGGTGCAGATACGCAGTATTTT.

This clonotype was seen many times. The chain recombines TRBV20-1 with TRBJ2-7, with 9 bases matching TRBD1. The germline gives CDR1 DFQATT, CDR2 SNEGSKA (reference sequence). This CDR3 is built from 15 residues. The trim removed 0 bases at V and 0 bases at J, leaving 3 bases unmatched. CDR3 sequence reads: CSARDGGQGSYEQYF. Written as DNA, the CDR3 is TGCAGTGCTAGAGATGGGGGACAGGGCTCCTACGAGCAGTACTTC.

Points on this clonotype: Relative to the germline gene, one junction end is altered; a read error may explain this. This rearrangement joins TRBV18 to TRBJ1-1; possible D gene TRBD1, 6 bases. Germline V gene data show CDR1 as KGHSH and CDR2 as LQKENI. This CDR3 is built from 14 residues. CDR3 DNA sequence: TGTGCCAGCTCACCGCGTTATGGGGACACTGACGCTTTCTTT. The encoded protein is CASSPRYGDTDAFF.

This clonotype was seen more than once but under ten times. This sequence joins TRBV9 and TRBJ1-1, with TRBD1 as a possible D gene (6 bases). Between the trimmed V and J ends, which lost 4 bases and 1 base, there was a span of 14 bases. The CDR3 runs 15 residues. Germline V gene sequence: CDR1 SGDLS, CDR2 YYNGEE. The CDR3 region is CASSPRQVTNTEAFF. The CDR3 DNA reads TGTGCCAGCAGCCCCCGACAGGTGACGAACACTGAAGCTTTCTTT.

This clonotype was seen only a few times. The chain couples TRBV14 to TRBJ2-3, with TRBD2 matching over 8 bases. CDR1 and CDR2 from the germline V gene are SGHDN and FVKESK. V was pared by 2 bases and J by 6 bases, with 7 bases of the junction left unmatched. The CDR3 is 15 residues long. CDR3: CASSQFDGGRDTQYF. CDR3 DNA: TGTGCCAGCAGCCAATTTGACGGCGGGAGGGATACGCAGTATTTT.

This clonotype was detected once. The CDR3 DNA follows: TGTGCCAGCAGCCCGGGACAGGGGGCGACACCCCTCCACTTT. Encoded protein: CASSPGQGATPLHF. This chain uses TRBV14 with TRBJ1-6; the match to TRBD1 covers 12 bases. This CDR3 spans 14 amino acids. After removal of 4 bases from V and 11 bases from J, the junction contained 3 bases not matched to a gene. The germline CDR1 and CDR2 sequences are SGHDN and FVKESK.

This clonotype occurred many times. The chain couples TRBV6-1 to TRBJ2-3; D call uncertain. The CDR3 runs 14 residues. V was shortened by 6 bases and J by 3 bases, with 13 bases between the two germline ends. In germline, CDR1 is MNHNS, CDR2 SASEGT. DNA of the CDR3: TGTGCCAGCAGCGTCGAGATAGTTACAGATACGCAGTATTTT. This encodes CASSVEIVTDTQYF.

This clonotype was counted only a few times. In nucleotides, the CDR3 is TGTGCCAGCAGTGGCAACATTATGAACACTGAAGCTTTCTTT. Protein sequence: CASSGNIMNTEAFF. The rearrangement uses TRBV2 and TRBJ1-1; D is undetermined. V shed 4 bases and J shed 0 bases, with 9 bases lying between them. Germline loops: CDR1 SNHLY, CDR2 FYNNEI. The length of the CDR3 is 14 residues.

Many counts were recorded for this clonotype. The chain is built from TRBV25-1 and TRBJ2-3, with 7 bases aligning to TRBD2. The trim removed 1 base at V and 0 bases at J, leaving 4 bases unmatched. The CDR3 is 16 residues long. CDR1 is MGHDK and CDR2 is SYGVNS in the germline V gene. This CDR3 reads CASSELSGASTDTQYF. CDR3 in DNA: TGTGCCAGCAGTGAATTGAGCGGGGCTAGCACAGATACGCAGTATTTT.

The genes are TRBV2 and TRBJ2-1; TRBD2 matches 9 bases. The length of the CDR3 is 16 residues. V lost 3 bases to trimming and J lost 5 bases; unmatched junction nucleotides: 8. Germline assignment: CDR1 SNHLY and CDR2 FYNNEI. CDR3 region: CASSDVWTSADNEQFF. The CDR3 DNA follows: TGTGCCAGCAGTGATGTCTGGACTAGCGCGGACAATGAGCAGTTCTTC.

The chain couples TRBV24-1 to TRBJ2-2; D gene uncertain. V lost 5 bases to trimming and J lost 1 base, with 16 bases between them. Germline V gene sequence: CDR1 KGHDR, CDR2 SFDVKD. This CDR3 is 17 amino acids long. CDR3 sequence: CATSVWAGSENTGELFF. In DNA form, the CDR3 reads TGTGCCACCAGTGTCTGGGCCGGGTCAGAGAACACCGGGGAGCTGTTTTTT.

Concerning this clonotype itself: The CDR3 does not close with the conserved phenylalanine or tryptophan, likely indicating a read error. This rearrangement joins TRBV20-1 to TRBJ2-3; D not resolved. The CDR3 is 14 residues long. Germline V lookup: CDR1 DFQATT, CDR2 SNEGSKA (reference sequence). CDR3 in amino acids: CSNLLAGGTDTQYL. CDR3 nucleotide sequence: TGCAGCAATTTGCTGGCAGGTGGCACAGATACGCAGTATTTA.

This clonotype was recorded at least ten times. V is TRBV9 and J is TRBJ2-7; D gene unclear. V dropped 3 bases and J dropped 0 bases, with 10 bases sitting between them. This CDR3 spans 14 amino acids. Germline CDR1 is SGDLS and CDR2 is YYNGEE. The CDR3 region has the DNA TGTGCCAGCAGCGCCCTGGTTAGCTCCTACGAGCAGTACTTC. As protein: CASSALVSSYEQYF.

This clonotype occurred many times. The chain is built from TRBV20-1 and TRBJ2-3, with D possibly being TRBD2 (7 bases). Germline CDR1 reads DFQATT; CDR2 reads SNEGSKA (reference sequence). The length of the CDR3 is 13 residues. V lost 3 bases and J 4 bases, leaving 11 bases between the germline ends. CDR3 protein: CSASVGGPDTQYF. DNA of the CDR3: TGCAGTGCTAGTGTCGGGGGGCCAGATACGCAGTATTTT.